The 23 T cell receptor beta chains listed next were all sequenced from one sample in a study of shared clonotypes between healthy human individuals. TCRdb's copy holds only in-frame clones and misses some; the assay was immunoSEQ multiplex PCR. The sample holds around 940,000 clones, approximately 80% seen once. Source material: memory CD4+ T cells sorted from blood. Subset described: CD45RA-negative fraction. All receptors derive from a man aged 18 to 30 in good health.

The chain couples TRBV2 to TRBJ2-6; 7 bases line up with TRBD1. The germline V gene has CDR1 SNHLY and CDR2 FYNNEI. The CDR3 extends over 15 amino acids. Losses at the gene ends were 7 bases for V and 3 bases for J; bases not matched to a gene: 6. The CDR3 region has the DNA TGTGCCAGCACTCAACAGGGGAGTGGGGCCAACGTCCTGACTTTC. Residues: CASTQQGSGANVLTF.

This clone was recorded a few times. This rearrangement joins TRBV9 to TRBJ2-4; D might be TRBD2 (6 bases). Germline assignment: CDR1 SGDLS and CDR2 YYNGEE. CDR3 length equals 14 residues. Deletions cut 0 bases from V and 8 bases from J, with 12 bases between. CDR3 loop: CASSVGGIGDIQYF. DNA for the CDR3: TGTGCCAGCAGCGTAGGCGGGATCGGGGACATTCAGTACTTC.

This clone was seen only once. V usage is TRBV6-1 and J usage is TRBJ1-3; 7 nucleotides match TRBD1. This CDR3 has 14 residues. The germline V gene encodes CDR1 MNHNS and CDR2 SASEGT. Trimming cost V 1 base and J 7 bases; bases outside gene matches: 4. CDR3 coding DNA: TGTGCCAGCAGTGAAGGGACAGGAGGGAACACCATATATTTT. Residues: CASSEGTGGNTIYF.

Notes on this clone: This clone may be a read error of a much larger clone one base away. This specimen includes other DNA sequences encoding the same CDR3. The CDR3 is CASSIDGNTIYF. As DNA, the CDR3 is TGTGCCAGTAGTATTGATGGAAACACCATATATTTT. This sequence joins TRBV19 and TRBJ1-3; D uncertain. CDR3 length: 12 residues. The germline gives CDR1 LNHDA, CDR2 SQIVND (reference sequence). V lost 3 bases and J 3 bases, leaving 3 bases between the germline ends.

About this clone itself: Distinct nucleotide sequences in the sample also encode this CDR3. The chain employs TRBV9 and TRBJ2-3, with D perhaps given as TRBD1 or TRBD2 (5 bases each). CDR3 length equals 15 residues. Trimming pared 4 bases from V and 1 base from J, leaving 13 bases between. Germline V gene data show CDR1 as SGDLS and CDR2 as YYNGEE. The CDR3 region has the DNA TGTGCCAGCAGCCCACGGGGCTCGGGCACAGATACGCAGTATTTT. It encodes CASSPRGSGTDTQYF.

This clone was observed many times. The chain couples TRBV6-6 to TRBJ1-4; no clear D gene. Trimming removed 6 bases from V and 5 bases from J, with 7 bases in between. CDR1 and CDR2 from the germline V gene are MNHNY and SVGAGI (reference sequence). This CDR3 comprises 12 residues. The CDR3: CASRPVNEKLFF. The CDR3 coding sequence is TGTGCCAGCAGGCCGGTAAATGAAAAACTGTTTTTT.

This clone was recorded a few times. The rearrangement uses TRBV13 and TRBJ2-3; 9 nucleotides align to TRBD2. Germline CDR1 PRHDT, CDR2 FYEKMQ (reference sequence). The ends lost 4 bases at V and 3 bases at J; junction bases unmatched: 17. The CDR3 sequence is 19 residues long. CDR3 protein: CASSSLGAGGAGRTDTQYF. The CDR3 region has the DNA TGTGCCAGCAGCTCCCTCGGAGCGGGGGGTGCCGGAAGGACAGATACGCAGTATTTT.

This chain connects TRBV11-2 to TRBJ1-2, with D tentatively TRBD1 (6 bases). V was pared by 2 bases and J by 0 bases, with 10 bases between. This CDR3 is built from 15 residues. Per germline, CDR1 SGHAT and CDR2 FQNNGV. The CDR3 loop is CASSLQGTPNYGYTF. The CDR3 DNA is TGTGCCAGCAGCTTACAGGGGACCCCTAACTATGGCTACACCTTC.

V usage is TRBV30 and J usage is TRBJ1-6; D might be TRBD1 (6 bases). Per germline, CDR1 GTSNPN and CDR2 SVGIG (reference sequence). This CDR3 region has 14 residues. V gave up 2 bases and J gave up 11 bases, with 16 bases separating them. Here the CDR3 reads CAWSPPGGAAPLHF. As DNA, the CDR3 is TGTGCCTGGAGTCCACCGGGGGGCGCGGCACCCCTCCACTTT. The full variable domain, its missing parts supplied by reference TRBV30 and TRBJ1-6, is SQTIHQWPATLVQPVGSPLSLECTVEGTSNPNLYWYRQAAGRGLQLLFYSVGIGQISSEVPQNLSASRPQDRQFILSSKKLLLSDSGFYLCAWSPPGGAAPLHFGNGTRLTVT.

This sequence joins TRBV19 and TRBJ1-6; 8 bases align to TRBD1. The V segment lost 4 bases and the J segment 6 bases; nucleotides outside the gene matches: 5. CDR1 and CDR2 (germline): LNHDA, SQIVND (reference sequence). The CDR3 is 15 amino acids. The CDR3 DNA sequence: TGTGCCAGTAGTAAGGACAGGGATGGTAATTCACCCCTCCACTTT. Amino acid sequence: CASSKDRDGNSPLHF.

A remark on this clone: The same CDR3 also results from other DNA sequences found in this sample. The chain uses TRBV5-1 and TRBJ1-1, with 7 positions matching TRBD1. The germline gives CDR1 SGHRS, CDR2 YFSETQ. V was clipped by 5 bases and J by 1 base; unmatched bases: 2. The CDR3 has 13 residues. CDR3 sequence (DNA): TGCGCCAGCAGAGGACAGGAGAACACTGAAGCTTTCTTT. Encoded protein: CASRGQENTEAFF.

This clone was detected ten times or more. The chain uses TRBV18 and TRBJ1-1, with D perhaps TRBD1 (5 bases). Trimming took 2 bases from V and 7 from J, leaving 11 bases between them. In germline, CDR1 is KGHSH, CDR2 LQKENI. The CDR3 spans 13 residues. The CDR3 bases are TGTGCCAGCTCACCATTAAAGGGGCTTGAAGCTTTCTTT. Protein sequence: CASSPLKGLEAFF. The full variable domain, its missing parts supplied by reference TRBV18 and TRBJ1-1, is NAGVMQNPRHLVRRRGQEARLRCSPMKGHSHVYWYRQLPEEGLKFMVYLQKENIIDESGMPKERFSAEFPKEGPSILRIQQVVRGDSAAYFCASSPLKGLEAFFGQGTRLTVV.

The chain employs TRBV9 and TRBJ2-2; maybe TRBD2 (6 bases). The CDR3 is made up of 16 amino acids. Trimming cost V 4 bases and J 5 bases, with 18 bases left between them. Per germline, CDR1 SGDLS and CDR2 YYNGEE. For the CDR3, the DNA is TGTGCCAGCAGCCTTCGACTCTCTGCGGGGACCGGGGAGCTGTTTTTT. The encoded protein is CASSLRLSAGTGELFF.

The chain combines TRBV5-1 with TRBJ2-7; D is ambiguous. Germline V gives CDR1 SGHRS, CDR2 YFSETQ. Deletions cut 4 bases from V and 3 bases from J, with 11 bases between. The CDR3 is 13 amino acids. CDR3 in DNA: TGCGCCAGCAGCACACTACCCAACTACGAGCAGTACTTC. Amino acid sequence: CASSTLPNYEQYF.

This clone was detected once. The chain recombines TRBV6-5 with TRBJ1-1, with 7 bases matching TRBD1. CDR3 length equals 14 residues. With 0 bases clipped from V and 3 bases from J, the junction kept 1 base outside the gene matches. Germline values: CDR1 MNHEY, CDR2 SVGAGI. CDR3 in amino acids: CASSYSGTDTEAFF. As DNA, the CDR3 is TGTGCCAGCAGTTACTCGGGGACAGACACTGAAGCTTTCTTT.

The gene calls are TRBV18 and TRBJ2-7, with 9 bases lining up with TRBD1. V lost 6 bases and J lost 1; bases outside the gene matches: 4. Germline assignment: CDR1 KGHSH and CDR2 LQKENI. The CDR3 length is 14 residues. The CDR3 DNA follows: TGTGCCAGCTCCGGGACAGGGATATCCTACGAGCAGTACTTC. It specifies CASSGTGISYEQYF.

The rearrangement links TRBV2 to TRBJ2-5; 14 positions match TRBD2. This CDR3 contains 16 residues. The V gene end was trimmed by 5 bases and the J gene end by 5 bases; junction bases not matched to a gene: 7. Germline values: CDR1 SNHLY, CDR2 FYNNEI. CDR3 amino acids: CASSSTSGGAGETQYF. The CDR3 nucleotides are TGTGCCAGCAGTTCGACTAGCGGGGGGGCCGGGGAGACCCAGTACTTC.

The V call is TRBV7-2, the J call TRBJ2-2; unclear D gene. The CDR3 is made up of 15 amino acids. V was clipped by 2 bases and J by 0 bases, with 7 bases between them. Per the germline V gene, CDR1 is SGHTA and CDR2 is FQGNSA. CDR3 nucleotides: TGTGCCAGCAGCTTACCCAAGACGAACACCGGGGAGCTGTTTTTT. Protein sequence: CASSLPKTNTGELFF.

The gene calls are TRBV2 and TRBJ1-5; D unresolved. In germline, CDR1 is SNHLY, CDR2 FYNNEI. This CDR3 has 13 residues. Trimming pared 6 bases from V and 6 bases from J, leaving 12 bases between. CDR3 protein: CASSYYVSQPQHF. The CDR3 DNA reads TGTGCCAGCAGCTATTATGTTAGTCAGCCCCAGCATTTT.

On this clone: Other DNA sequences of this sample code for an identical CDR3. The chain links TRBV10-3 to TRBJ2-3; D is unclear. This CDR3 is 11 amino acids long. The V end lost 6 bases, the J end lost 1 base, and 2 bases lay between the germline ends. Germline-derived CDR1 and CDR2 are ENHRY and SYGVKD. CDR3 residues: CAIRGTDTQYF. CDR3 in DNA: TGTGCCATCAGAGGCACAGATACGCAGTATTTT.

The rearrangement links TRBV15 to TRBJ2-3; D is ambiguous. Germline CDR1 and CDR2: LNHNV and YYDKDF (reference sequence). Trimming removed 5 bases at V and 2 bases at J, with 11 bases between. CDR3 size: 14 residues. The CDR3 sequence is CATSADLTTDTQYF. The CDR3 DNA is TGTGCCACCAGCGCAGACCTTACCACAGATACGCAGTATTTT.

For the CDR3, the DNA is TGTGCCAGCAGCTTAGGGGCCGGGGGGGCCACCTACGAGCAGTACTTC. Its translation is CASSLGAGGATYEQYF. This chain joins TRBV11-2 and TRBJ2-7; 8 bases agree with TRBD2. Looked up from germline, CDR1 is SGHAT and CDR2 is FQNNGV. The CDR3 covers 16 residues. V shed 1 base, J shed 2 bases, and the junction held 7 bases outside the gene matches.

With respect to this clone: The same CDR3 arises from other DNA sequences in this sample as well. The chain recombines TRBV7-2 with TRBJ2-3; no clear D. CDR1 and CDR2 from the germline V gene are SGHTA and FQGNSA. The V and J ends lost 5 bases and 5 bases respectively, with 5 bases between them. This CDR3 has 11 residues. This chain's CDR3 is CASSLRDTQYF. In DNA form, the CDR3 reads TGTGCCAGCAGCCTTAGAGATACGCAGTATTTT.